The clone carrying this TCR beta chain was found many times. Using unique molecular identifiers, the investigators prepared the TCRbeta library. Each CDR3 protein is one row after TCRdb ran MiXCR on the PCR reads. The sample consists of 540,000 or so distinct CDR3 sequences, roughly 24% of them appearing once. This sample was taken from a study of T-cell reconstitution after alpha-beta-depleted transplantation in children. The ends lost 5 bases at V and 6 bases at J; junction bases unmatched: 7. Germline V gene data show CDR1 as DFQATT and CDR2 as SNEGSKA (reference sequence). The CDR3 spans 14 residues.

This chain joins TRBV20-1 and TRBJ2-1; the match to TRBD2 covers 10 bases. The sequencing used PBMCs, mostly from graft donor cells, collected 360 days after TCRalphabeta/CD19-depleted stem cell transplant. This receptor was identified in a boy younger than two who had a stem cell transplant for acute myeloid leukemia, so the T cells may come from the graft donor. The CDR3 DNA is TGCAGTGCTTCACTAGCGGGGAAAGTCAATGAGCAGTTCTTC. It translates to CSASLAGKVNEQFF.